These T cell receptor beta chains were read from a single sample in a study of early T cells in non-severe SARS-CoV-2 infection. TCRdb ran MiXCR on the 5' RACE reads and lists one entry per CDR3 protein. The sample consists of some 98,000 distinct CDR3 sequences, approximately 10% of them appearing once. The specimen was whole blood. These receptors all stem from an adult who was a healthcare worker with PCR-confirmed SARS-CoV-2 infection or an uninfected control (not recorded which). Each CDR3 is given with its conserved first and last residue. D genes are given only for firm matches. Rows give clone size only sometimes, using once, few, many, or a class for an expanded clone.

size,V,J,D,DNA,CDR3
NA,TRBV14,TRBJ2-3,NA,TGTGCCAGCAGCCAGGTAGATACGCAGTATTTT,CASSQVDTQYF
NA,TRBV7-2,TRBJ2-7,NA,TGTGCCAGCAGCTCCCAGATGAGGACCGAGCAGTACTTC,CASSSQMRTEQYF
many,TRBV5-1,TRBJ2-5,TRBD2,TGCGCCAGCAGCCGATGGACTAGCGAGGAGACCCAGTACTTC,CASSRWTSEETQYF
few,TRBV2,TRBJ1-1,NA,TGTGCCAGCAGTGAAACGCAAGTGAACACTGAAGCTTTCTTT,CASSETQVNTEAFF
NA,TRBV20-1,TRBJ1-1,TRBD1,TGCAGTGCCACTCGACAGGGGAGGACTGAAGCTTTCTTT,CSATRQGRTEAFF
NA,TRBV4-1,TRBJ2-5,NA,TGCGCCAGCAGCCATGAGGTCCAAGAGACCCAGTACTTC,CASSHEVQETQYF
many,TRBV29-1,TRBJ2-2,NA,TGCAGCGCCTACTATACGAACACCGGGGAGCTGTTTTTT,CSAYYTNTGELFF
many,TRBV11-2,TRBJ2-4,TRBD1,TGTGCCAGCAGCGAAAGCGTCAGGGGGTCCCCAATTCAGTACTTC,CASSESVRGSPIQYF
NA,TRBV4-1,TRBJ2-7,NA,TGCGCCAGCAGCCAAGATCAACAGGGAGCCTACGAGCAGTACTTC,CASSQDQQGAYEQYF
many,TRBV20-1,TRBJ2-7,NA,TGCAGTGCTAGAGAGGGGACTGTGTTATTCGAGCAGTACTTC,CSAREGTVLFEQYF
NA,TRBV10-1,TRBJ2-2,NA,TGCGCCAGCAGTGAACAGCCGTTCGCGAACACCGGGGAGCTGTTTTTT,CASSEQPFANTGELFF
many,TRBV6-5,TRBJ2-1,TRBD2,TGTGCCAGCAGTTACGGGCGGGGGGGCAACAATGAGCAGTTCTTC,CASSYGRGGNNEQFF
NA,TRBV2,TRBJ1-2,NA,TGTGCCAGCAGTGGTCCAGAGATCTATGGCTACACCTTC,CASSGPEIYGYTF
few,TRBV7-9,TRBJ2-3,TRBD2,TGTGCCAGCAGCCTGCCCGGGACTAGCGCGGCAGATACGCAGTATTTT,CASSLPGTSAADTQYF
NA,TRBV5-4,TRBJ2-2,TRBD1,TGTGCCAGCAGCACCGGACAGGGGACCACGAACACCGGGGAGCTGTTTTTT,CASSTGQGTTNTGELFF
many,TRBV10-3,TRBJ2-2,NA,TGTGCCATCATGTCGGCAGGGGCATCCGGGGAGCTGTTTTTT,CAIMSAGASGELFF
many,TRBV19,TRBJ2-5,NA,TGTGCCAGTAGTATCGAGGGGTACGAGACCCAGTACTTC,CASSIEGYETQYF
NA,TRBV28,TRBJ1-5,TRBD1,TGTGCCAGCAGCCCCACAGTAGGGACAGGGGGAGATCAGCCCCAGCATTTT,CASSPTVGTGGDQPQHF
NA,TRBV7-2,TRBJ2-1,TRBD2,TGTGCCAGCAGCCTAAAGGGACTAGCGAACTACAATGAGCAGTTCTTC,CASSLKGLANYNEQFF
NA,TRBV4-2,TRBJ2-1,NA,TGTGCCAGCAGCCCCCGGCGTTTTTCCTACAATGAGCAGTTCTTC,CASSPRRFSYNEQFF
many,TRBV20-1,TRBJ2-3,NA,TGCAGTGCTAACGGGCGTGGCACAGATACGCAGTATTTT,CSANGRGTDTQYF
many,TRBV5-1,TRBJ2-3,NA,TGCGCCAGCAGCTTTACTACGTTAAACACAGATACGCAGTATTTT,CASSFTTLNTDTQYF
NA,TRBV5-1,TRBJ2-5,TRBD1,TGCGCCAGCAGCCCCGGGACAGCGGAAGAGACCCAGTACTTC,CASSPGTAEETQYF
many,TRBV7-9,TRBJ2-7,NA,TGTGCCAGCAGCCCTAAGGGGAGGTTTTCCTACGAGCAGTACTTC,CASSPKGRFSYEQYF
many,TRBV11-3,TRBJ2-7,NA,TGTGCCAGCAGCTTACAAGGGAACAGCCGGTACGAGCAGTACTTC,CASSLQGNSRYEQYF
few,TRBV6-5,TRBJ2-7,TRBD1,TGTGCCAGCAGTTACTCTGGGGACAGGGGTTACGAGCAGTACTTC,CASSYSGDRGYEQYF
few,TRBV7-2,TRBJ2-5,TRBD1,TGTGCCAGCGGCTCGACAGGGGTAGTAGAGACCCAGTACTTC,CASGSTGVVETQYF
NA,TRBV5-1,TRBJ2-5,NA,TGCGCCAGCAGCTCCTTCGGACAGCTACAAGAGACCCAGTACTTC,CASSSFGQLQETQYF
NA,TRBV29-1,TRBJ1-1,NA,TGCAGCGTTGCTGAGACTGAAGCTTTCTTT,CSVAETEAFF
few,TRBV15,TRBJ2-5,NA,TGTGCCACCAGCAGAGATTACAGGGGGGGACAAGAGACCCAGTACTTC,CATSRDYRGGQETQYF
few,TRBV6-6,TRBJ2-3,NA,TGTGCCAGCAGTTACTCTGAAGGGCCCAGGATGGATACGCAGTATTTT,CASSYSEGPRMDTQYF
many,TRBV12-3/TRBV12-4,TRBJ1-2,NA,TGTGCCAGCAGAGCGGGCGGGACCCCACAACTATATGGCTACACCTTC,CASRAGGTPQLYGYTF
NA,TRBV4-1,TRBJ1-5,TRBD1,TGCGCCAGCAGCCAAGCGGGACAGGGACGTCAGCCCCAGCATTTT,CASSQAGQGRQPQHF
NA,TRBV20-1,TRBJ1-4,NA,TGCAGTGCTATTGTCCCGGTGGAAAAACTGTTTTTT,CSAIVPVEKLFF
few,TRBV6-1,TRBJ2-1,NA,TGTGCCAGCGGAGCCGCCTACAATGAGCAGTTCTTC,CASGAAYNEQFF
few,TRBV5-1,TRBJ1-1,NA,TGCGCCAGCAGCTTGGAAAGGCAGGGCGCTGAAGCTTTCTTT,CASSLERQGAEAFF
few,TRBV3-1,TRBJ2-7,NA,TGTGCCAGCAGCACGTCGAGGGGCGGGTACGAGCAGTACTTC,CASSTSRGGYEQYF
few,TRBV19,TRBJ2-7,NA,TGTGCCAGTAGTATAGGTAGGGGCCTCTTGACCTACGAGCAGTACTTC,CASSIGRGLLTYEQYF
NA,TRBV29-1,TRBJ1-1,NA,TGCAGCGTTGCGGGCGGTCAAAGCACTGAAGCTTTCTTT,CSVAGGQSTEAFF
many,TRBV10-1,TRBJ2-1,NA,TGCGCCAGCAGTGAATCAGGGCGGGCGGGCAATGAGCAGTTCTTC,CASSESGRAGNEQFF
many,TRBV20-1,TRBJ2-1,NA,TGCAGTGCTAGAGATCAAAGGGAGTTCACTGCCAATGAGCAGTTCTTC,CSARDQREFTANEQFF
few,TRBV12-2,TRBJ1-2,NA,TGTGCAAGTCGCTTAGGGCAGGGGAAGAGCTATGGCTACACCTTC,CASRLGQGKSYGYTF
NA,TRBV6-1,TRBJ1-5,NA,TGTGCCAGCAGTGAAGGGCCAGTCCCTAGCAATCAGCCCCAGCATTTT,CASSEGPVPSNQPQHF
many,TRBV13,TRBJ1-1,NA,TGTGCCAGCAGCCCAGGGGCTACTGAAGCTTTCTTT,CASSPGATEAFF
few,TRBV7-2,TRBJ2-1,TRBD2,TGTGCCAGCAGGGTTCCGGGACTAGCGGGGGGGCACACCTACAATGAGCAGTTCTTC,CASRVPGLAGGHTYNEQFF
many,TRBV19,TRBJ1-4,NA,TGTGCCAGTAGACAAACTACAGGGACGGGGGGTGAAAAACTGTTTTTT,CASRQTTGTGGEKLFF